This entry is about one T cell receptor beta chain. The repertoire was sequenced with immunoSEQ multiplex PCR; TCRdb's copy has only in-frame clones and lacks some. The sample lists tens of thousands of clones, 92% occurring once. The data are from a study of blood T cell repertoires in COVID-19. Sequenced: peripheral blood. The TCR sequence derives from a woman aged 55-69 years with active COVID-19.

CDR3 coding DNA: TGTGCCAGCAGTCTCAGGGACTCGAACCCCCGGTATGGCTACACCTTC. Amino acid sequence: CASSLRDSNPRYGYTF. The rearrangement links TRBV6-2 or TRBV6-3 to TRBJ1-2; weak D call: TRBD1 (5 bases). The CDR3 runs to 16 residues. Germline V gene sequence: CDR1 MNHEY, CDR2 SVGEGT. V was cut by 5 bases and J by 5 bases, with 21 bases left in between.